This T cell receptor beta chain was recorded in a study of a mutant IDH1 vaccine in newly diagnosed glioma. Study in general: Therapy received beforehand was radiotherapy, temozolomide, or both, with most patients given both. Study-level findings and limits: Patients mounted vaccine-induced immune responses in about 93% of cases.

Trimming took off 7 bases at V and 7 bases at J, with 17 bases between the two ends. The germline V gene encodes CDR1 SQVTM and CDR2 ANQGSEA. The CDR3 spans 12 residues. Sequenced by immunoSEQ multiplex PCR; TCRdb stores in-frame clones only, minus some. The sample holds about 30,000 clones, approximately 80% seen once. Specified time point: baseline, week 1 (first vaccination visit). Treatment here: pre-vaccination baseline after standard-of-care therapy. For this clone: Its antigen is currently unknown.

The V call is TRBV29-1, the J call TRBJ2-7, with a possible D match to TRBD1 (5 bases). The specimen was PBMCs, collected from a glioma patient treated with radiotherapy, temozolomide or both. The TCR was taken from a young man with glioma. The CDR3 here is CSAAPSGSEQYF. The CDR3, as DNA: TGCAGCGCTGCACCATCAGGGTCTGAGCAGTACTTC.